The entry that follows covers one T cell receptor beta chain sequence. Its specificity is unknown. This specimen comes from a study of cytomegalovirus exposure and HLA in healthy donors. Study findings and constraints: The study found most TCR sequences rare, yet found some public TCRs in many donors.

This CDR3 is built from 13 residues. CDR1 and CDR2 from the germline V gene are MNHEY and SVGAGI. Trimming stripped 6 bases from V and 4 bases from J, with 12 bases between. TCRdb keeps only in-frame clones here, not all; method: immunoSEQ multiplex PCR. The table lists some 130,000 clones, nearly 90% of them singletons. This clonotype was sampled from a young woman in good health and CMV-seronegative. Material: PBMCs. The genes are TRBV6-5 and TRBJ1-1; unclear D gene. This CDR3 reads CASRPATSTEAFF. CDR3 coding DNA: TGTGCCAGCAGACCCGCTACGAGCACTGAAGCTTTCTTT.